A single sample is the source of the 3 T cell receptor beta chains below, sequenced in a study of spatial heterogeneity in lung cancer. TCRdb used MiXCR to reprocess the 5' RACE reads, holding one entry per CDR3 protein. The table has some 47,000 distinct CDR3 sequences, around 7.6% seen once. Indicated time point: sample taken at primary tumor resection. Whole RNA obtained from tumor, nontumor lung or frozen PBMC underwent sequencing without sorting. Here the sequenced sample was PBMCs, taken at surgery. The receptors were sampled from a female donor with early-stage non-small cell lung cancer.

This clonotype has at least ten counts. The rearrangement uses TRBV6-5 and TRBJ2-7; D might be TRBD2 (7 bases). CDR3 size: 15 residues. Looked up from germline, CDR1 is MNHEY and CDR2 is SVGAGI. Trimming cost V 2 bases and J 3 bases, with 14 bases left between them. The chain's CDR3 is CASSYHSGGLYEQYF. CDR3 DNA sequence: TGTGCCAGCAGTTACCACTCCGGGGGGCTCTACGAGCAGTACTTC.

V and J are TRBV6-2 or TRBV6-3 and TRBJ2-5; D perhaps matches TRBD2 (6 bases). Deletions cut 5 bases from V and 2 bases from J, with 21 bases between. This CDR3 has 17 amino acids. Germline V gene lookup returns CDR1 MNHEY and CDR2 SVGEGT. In DNA form, the CDR3 reads TGTGCCAGCAGTACCCGAGTGGCGGGGCCCCCTCAAGAGACCCAGTACTTC. Its translation is CASSTRVAGPPQETQYF.

The genes are TRBV7-9 and TRBJ1-3, with D hard to call. The CDR3 runs 17 residues. Germline V lookup: CDR1 SEHNR, CDR2 FQNEAQ (reference sequence). The V and J ends lost 2 bases and 0 bases respectively, with 14 bases between them. CDR3 sequence: CASSLNPTAISGNTIYF. As DNA, the CDR3 is TGTGCCAGCAGCTTAAATCCGACGGCGATCTCTGGAAACACCATATATTTT.